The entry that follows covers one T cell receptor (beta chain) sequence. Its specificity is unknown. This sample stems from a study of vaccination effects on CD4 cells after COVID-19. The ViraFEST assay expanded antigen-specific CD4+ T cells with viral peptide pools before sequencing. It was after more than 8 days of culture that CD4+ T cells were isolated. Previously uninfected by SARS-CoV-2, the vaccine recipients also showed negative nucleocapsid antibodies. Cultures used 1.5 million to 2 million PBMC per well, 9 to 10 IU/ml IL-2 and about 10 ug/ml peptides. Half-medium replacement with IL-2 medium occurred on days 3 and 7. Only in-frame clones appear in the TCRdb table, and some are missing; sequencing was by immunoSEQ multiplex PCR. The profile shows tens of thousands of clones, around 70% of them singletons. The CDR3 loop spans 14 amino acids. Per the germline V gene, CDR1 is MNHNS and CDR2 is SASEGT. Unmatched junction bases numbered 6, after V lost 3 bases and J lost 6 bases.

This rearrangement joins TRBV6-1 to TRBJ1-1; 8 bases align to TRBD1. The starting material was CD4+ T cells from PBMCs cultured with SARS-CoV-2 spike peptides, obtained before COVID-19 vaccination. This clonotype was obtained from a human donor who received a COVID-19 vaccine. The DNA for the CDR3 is TGTGCCAGCAGTGACCGACAGGGGAAGGCTGAAGCTTTCTTT. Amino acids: CASSDRQGKAEAFF.